This T cell receptor beta chain was sequenced for a study of cytomegalovirus exposure and HLA in healthy donors. In germline, CDR1 is MNHEY, CDR2 SVGAGI. The CDR3 covers 13 residues. Primers: 60 Vbeta forward and 13 Jbeta reverse. As originally analysed: An analysis performed later counted about 80 million unique TCR beta chains (roughly 9.9 million of them shared). The repertoire was sequenced with immunoSEQ multiplex PCR; TCRdb's copy has only in-frame clones and lacks some. The V and J calls and clone size were taken over from that table, and D and trimming were inferred from the DNA. In the table there are fewer than 80,000 clones, 76% of which are singletons.

The sequenced material came from PBMCs. This chain connects TRBV6-5 to TRBJ2-3; 7 bases align to TRBD1. This TCR was sampled from a young man in good health and CMV-seronegative. Here the CDR3 DNA reads TGTGCAACCAGGGGGTCGGTTACAGATACGCAGTATTTT. Translation gives CATRGSVTDTQYF.